This T cell receptor beta chain comes out of a study of beta chain features in type 1 diabetes. The overall study: Across the samples, roughly 99 million sorted cells were examined in total.

The entirety of the isolated RNA underwent reverse transcription, so expressed TCRB transcripts were sequenced. Samples of naive, central memory and regulatory T cells yielded a mean of approximately 3.7 million reads. Repertoires were generated with immunoSEQ multiplex PCR, while TCRdb's copy carries only in-frame clones and drops some. The repertoire has about 160,000 clones, under 9.5% of them found once; the top ten carry 0.65%. J was trimmed by 0 bases and V by 5 bases; bases with no gene match: 6. Germline CDR1 reads SNHLY; CDR2 reads FYNNEI. This CDR3 spans 15 amino acids. General study points: PCR could preferentially amplify shorter templates, alike in patients and controls.

A word on this clone: What it binds is unknown.

Via CD45RO/CCR7/CD25/CD127/CD95/CD27, cells of the CD4+ naive, central memory, regulatory and stem cell-like memory subsets were sorted. The sequence was obtained from a man between 18 and 29 years old in good health. V and J are TRBV2 and TRBJ1-1, with TRBD1 matching 7 bases. Input material: central memory CD4+ T cells from blood. DNA of the CDR3: TGTGCCAGCAGTTTGGAGGGACAGTTGAACACTGAAGCTTTCTTT. The encoded protein is CASSLEGQLNTEAFF.